This TCR beta chain stems from a study of T cell repertoires in aging, cancer and after chemotherapy (dated by TCRdb to about 2019). Study-level background: Donors spanned six age groups from 30 or younger to 70 or older, with at least three individuals per group. Paired pre- and post-chemotherapy samples in the hematological group came from chronic lymphocytic leukemia patients treated with fludarabine- or bendamustine-based regimens. Several million TCR reads were contained in the full dataset. The study profiled peripheral blood TCR beta repertoires from healthy donors and cancer patients to examine immunoaging and T cell reconstitution after chemotherapy. The cohort comprised 200 to 250 cancer patients, 94 with hematological and some 120 with solid cancers, plus 95 healthy donors as a reference group. Paper-wide results and their limitations: Untreated patients with hematological or solid cancers showed significantly lower blood TCR diversity and higher clonality than age-matched healthy donors. Hematological cancer patients had infiltration of lymphoid organs, and this infiltration may itself impair thymic emigration or peripheral T cell expansion. In healthy donors, the decline in TCR diversity with age was mainly due to loss of richness, whereas in cancer patients loss of evenness also played a role. In both cancer cohorts, the median generation probability rose over the chemotherapy interval, which suggests that the repertoire was reconstituted through rebound thymic output. According to the authors, the repertoire data do not permit conclusions about immunological memory after chemotherapy.

Comments on this clonotype: The antigen it binds to is not known. No much larger clonotype is one base removed from it; base qualities were not supplied.

From a lookup of the germline V gene (reference sequence), CDR1 and CDR2 are DFQATT and SNEGSKA. For this chain, trimming is 0 bases at the V end and 9 bases at the J end, and the number of junction bases without a gene match is 11. The CDR3 spans 15 residues, from the cysteine through the phenylalanine. This entry keeps only the CDR3 DNA: 45 bases, framed from base 1. Rearranged TRB sequences spanning V, D and J segments were amplified by multiplex touch-down PCR using a mixed TRB-A/B primer pool. Illumina adapters and sample indices were attached to the amplicons through two consecutive PCR reactions run with Phusion HS II polymerase. After gel purification with the NucleoSpin Gel and PCR Clean-up kit, the amplicons were checked using Qubit and an Agilent 2100 Bioanalyzer. Libraries were sequenced on an Illumina MiSeq using 600-cycle, single-indexed, paired-end runs. In the paper's pipeline: TRB sequences were processed with MiXCR versions 2.12 and 3.0.5. Each unique CDR3 nucleotide sequence was treated as one clone, and only productive sequences with two or more reads were kept. Repertoire metrics included Shannon diversity, evenness, clonality (one minus evenness), and alpha-parameterized diversity profiles from alpha 0 to 5. The IGoR algorithm was used to calculate generation probabilities of clones in the paired pre- and post-chemotherapy samples. Using fastp at Q25 and MiXCR, TCRdb reprocessed the public reads and kept productive beta chains. Rows are unified per CDR3 protein, each entry keeping the most common DNA and genes. These V and J calls are TCRdb output, not the study's own analysis. The sample table holds 1,000 to 1,500 distinct CDR3 sequences, of which around 25% were seen once. The ten largest clones capture over 60% of the sample.

Instead of sorted cells or RNA, genomic DNA extracted from peripheral blood served as the source for amplifying TCR beta rearrangements. This receptor was taken from a human donor with a blood cancer. What was sequenced was blood. The sequence is built from TRBV20-1 and TRBJ1-3, with 7 bases matching TRBD1. Here is the DNA: TGCAGTGCTAGAGACTCCAGGGGGGTGGAGGGCACCATATATTTT. Translated, this is CSARDSRGVEGTIYF.